The 24 T cell receptor beta chains below were found in one sample sequenced in a study of PD-L1 blockade in urothelial cancer. As for time point: peripheral blood 6 weeks after treatment start. TCRdb keeps only in-frame clones here, not all; method: immunoSEQ multiplex PCR. Of more than 30,000 clones in the sample, 89% were seen once. Material: PBMCs, obtained around atezolizumab (anti-PD-L1) treatment. The receptors were gathered from a man older than 75 with urothelial cancer.

CDR3 nucleotide sequence: TGTGCCAGCAGTGAAAGGCTAGCGGGAACCAATGAGCAGTTCTTC. Translating gives CASSERLAGTNEQFF. The chain recombines TRBV6-1 with TRBJ2-1; 9 bases align to TRBD2. The CDR3 has 15 amino acids. The germline V gene has CDR1 MNHNS and CDR2 SASEGT. V lost 2 bases, J lost 6 bases, and 5 bases stayed unmatched.

This chain joins TRBV5-6 and TRBJ1-2, with a possible D match to TRBD1 (5 bases). Germline-derived CDR1 and CDR2 are SGHDT and YYEEEE. Trimming left V 4 bases short and J 7 bases short, with 17 bases between. The CDR3 sequence is 14 residues long. CDR3 sequence (DNA): TGTGCCAGCAGCCTATCGAGACAGTATGGTGGCTACACCTTC. Its translation is CASSLSRQYGGYTF.

This sequence joins TRBV5-1 and TRBJ2-7; perhaps TRBD2 as D (5 bases). The CDR3 spans 13 residues. V was shortened by 3 bases and J by 7 bases, with 14 bases between the two germline ends. The germline V gene has CDR1 SGHRS and CDR2 YFSETQ. The CDR3 coding sequence is TGCGCCAGCAGCTCGGACTGGCCGGGTGAGCAGTACTTC. This sequence encodes CASSSDWPGEQYF.

The V and J genes are TRBV19 and TRBJ2-7, with 8 bases aligning to TRBD2. The J segment lost 4 bases and the V segment lost 6 bases, leaving 11 bases of the junction unmatched. Germline loops: CDR1 LNHDA, CDR2 SQIVND (reference sequence). This CDR3 is built from 15 residues. CDR3 sequence (DNA): TGTGCCAGTAGCTCCAGCGGGAGAAGTCTTTACGAGCAGTACTTC. Its translation: CASSSSGRSLYEQYF.

The chain is built from TRBV7-2 and TRBJ2-3; no firm D call. In germline, CDR1 is SGHTA, CDR2 FQGNSA. V was cut by 1 base and J by 2 bases, with 10 bases left in between. The CDR3 contains 15 residues. The CDR3 region is CASSLGVAVTDTQYF. The CDR3 coding sequence is TGTGCCAGCAGCTTAGGGGTTGCGGTCACAGATACGCAGTATTTT. Drawing the rest from reference TRBV7-2 and TRBJ2-3, the complete variable domain is GAGVSQSPSNKVTEKGKDVELRCDPISGHTALYWYRQSLGQGLEFLIYFQGNSAPDKSGLPSDRFSAERTGGSVSTLTIQRTQQEDSAVYLCASSLGVAVTDTQYFGPGTRLTVL.

The chain combines TRBV5-1 with TRBJ1-1; D possibly corresponds to TRBD1 (5 bases). The germline V and J ends were trimmed by 1 base and 5 bases, with 9 bases remaining between them. This CDR3 region has 13 residues. In germline, CDR1 is SGHRS, CDR2 YFSETQ. The CDR3 region is CASSLNGGTEAFF. DNA for the CDR3: TGCGCCAGCAGCTTGAACGGGGGGACTGAAGCTTTCTTT.

The CDR3 region is CASRTRDRAGISYGYTF. In nucleotides, the CDR3 is TGTGCCAGCAGAACCCGGGACAGGGCGGGAATAAGCTATGGCTACACCTTC. V usage is TRBV28 and J usage is TRBJ1-2; 9 nucleotides agree with TRBD1. Germline V gene lookup returns CDR1 MDHEN and CDR2 SYDVKM. The CDR3 runs 17 residues. With 6 bases clipped from V and 4 bases from J, the junction kept 15 bases outside the gene matches.

The rearrangement joins TRBV2 to TRBJ2-1; 9 nucleotides line up with TRBD2. This CDR3 is built from 16 residues. CDR1 is SNHLY, CDR2 FYNNEI, per germline. V shed 5 bases and J 2 bases; nucleotides not matched to a gene: 7. The CDR3 sequence: CASSFSGSPPYNEQFF. The CDR3 DNA sequence: TGTGCCAGCAGTTTTAGCGGGAGCCCTCCCTACAATGAGCAGTTCTTC.

This rearrangement joins TRBV5-4 to TRBJ2-7, with D possibly being TRBD2 (5 bases). The V gene lost 0 bases and the J gene lost 0 bases, with 10 bases spanning the gap. The CDR3 spans 15 residues. Germline CDR1 and CDR2: SGHNT and YYREEE (reference sequence). The CDR3: CASSLGGFPSYEQYF. The CDR3 DNA sequence: TGTGCCAGCAGCTTGGGCGGGTTCCCCTCCTACGAGCAGTACTTC.

V is TRBV7-6 and J is TRBJ2-5, with D maybe TRBD1 (5 bases). The germline gives CDR1 SGHVS, CDR2 FNYEAQ. Between the trimmed V and J ends, which lost 1 base and 5 bases, there was a span of 20 bases. The CDR3 has 17 amino acids. The CDR3 nucleotides are TGTGCCAGCAGCTTAGGATATGACAGCGTTATTTCGGAGACCCAGTACTTC. Encoded protein: CASSLGYDSVISETQYF.

This sequence joins TRBV5-6 and TRBJ1-1; TRBD1 is a possible D gene (5 bases). V lost 1 base and J lost 7, with 8 bases in between. This CDR3 contains 12 residues. From germline, CDR1 is SGHDT and CDR2 YYEEEE. The CDR3 DNA sequence: TGTGCCAGCAGCTTGACCGGGGGTGAAGCTTTCTTT. This sequence encodes CASSLTGGEAFF.

The chain employs TRBV6-6 and TRBJ2-1, with unresolved D. The CDR3 is 15 amino acids. Germline CDR1 is MNHNY and CDR2 is SVGAGI (reference sequence). Trimming shortened V by 0 bases and J by 6 bases, and 12 bases separated the two germline ends. The chain's CDR3 is CASSYSEVPGNEQFF. The CDR3 DNA follows: TGTGCCAGCAGTTACTCAGAGGTCCCCGGCAATGAGCAGTTCTTC.

The rearrangement uses TRBV27 and TRBJ1-1; the match to TRBD1 covers 9 bases. The CDR3 is made up of 11 amino acids. The V and J ends lost 6 bases and 9 bases, in that order; junction bases with no gene match: 2. CDR1 is MNHEY and CDR2 is SMNVEV in the germline V gene (reference sequence). Here the CDR3 DNA reads TGTGCCAGCAGCGGGACAGGGAAAGCTTTCTTT. It specifies CASSGTGKAFF.

About this clone: Additional DNA sequences in this sample encode the identical CDR3. The chain carries TRBV5-1 and TRBJ2-7, with a possible D match to TRBD1 (5 bases). The germline V gene has CDR1 SGHRS and CDR2 YFSETQ. The CDR3 covers 13 residues. The V end lost 2 bases, the J end lost 1 base, and 7 bases lay between the germline ends. The CDR3 loop reads CASSLAGSYEQYF. The CDR3 bases are TGCGCCAGCAGCTTAGCAGGGTCCTACGAGCAGTACTTC.

V gene TRBV6-4 combines with J gene TRBJ2-4, with a tentative D call TRBD1 (6 bases). The ends were cut back, 4 bases at V and 6 bases at J, with 13 bases in the middle. The CDR3 is made up of 14 amino acids. Germline CDR1 reads MRHNA; CDR2 reads SNTAGT. CDR3 coding DNA: TGTGCCAGCAGTGCTACAGGGTCCGGAAACATTCAGTACTTC. Its translation is CASSATGSGNIQYF.

The V and J genes are TRBV6-1 and TRBJ2-7, with 11 bases identical to TRBD1. CDR3 length: 14 amino acids. CDR1 MNHNS and CDR2 SASEGT come from the germline V gene. The V segment lost 10 bases and the J segment 3 bases; nucleotides outside the gene matches: 8. The CDR3 reads CANPGGTGGYEQYF. DNA for the CDR3: TGTGCCAACCCGGGAGGGACAGGGGGCTACGAGCAGTACTTC.

This chain links TRBV6-1 with TRBJ1-4, with D perhaps TRBD1 (5 bases). V was cut by 7 bases and J by 7 bases, with 13 bases left in between. Germline assignment: CDR1 MNHNS and CDR2 SASEGT. The CDR3 sequence is 13 residues long. The CDR3 DNA reads as TGTGCCAGCACGGGGGGGGGTCTTGAAAAACTGTTTTTT. Its protein product is CASTGGGLEKLFF.

The table lists this clone with a few counts. The chain employs TRBV5-1 and TRBJ2-5; the D gene is possibly TRBD2 (5 bases). The CDR3 is made up of 15 amino acids. Germline V gene data show CDR1 as SGHRS and CDR2 as YFSETQ. The V end was cut by 1 base, the J end by 4 bases, with 14 bases between. CDR3 nucleotides: TGCGCCAGCAGCTTGCCCCGCGATGCGGGAGAGACCCAGTACTTC. It codes for CASSLPRDAGETQYF.

The chain couples TRBV30 to TRBJ2-5; 14 bases agree with TRBD2. Per germline, CDR1 GTSNPN and CDR2 SVGIG (reference sequence). V lost 3 bases, J lost 4 bases, and 4 bases stayed unmatched. The CDR3 has 15 residues. The chain's CDR3 is CAWRTSGRAGETQYF. CDR3 in DNA: TGTGCCTGGAGGACTAGCGGGAGGGCCGGAGAGACCCAGTACTTC. Based on the CDR3 plus reference TRBV30 and TRBJ2-5, the full variable domain is SQTIHQWPATLVQPVGSPLSLECTVEGTSNPNLYWYRQAAGRGLQLLFYSVGIGQISSEVPQNLSASRPQDRQFILSSKKLLLSDSGFYLCAWRTSGRAGETQYFGPGTRLLVL.

This clone was picked up one time. This chain connects TRBV5-1 to TRBJ2-7; D is unclear. V lost 5 bases, J lost 0 bases, and 12 bases lay in between. CDR3 length: 14 amino acids. Germline lookup yields CDR1 SGHRS and CDR2 YFSETQ. The CDR3 loop is CASRFTLSSYEQYF. The CDR3 DNA is TGCGCCAGCAGGTTTACGCTAAGCTCCTACGAGCAGTACTTC.

V usage is TRBV7-2 and J usage is TRBJ2-2, with a weak D call TRBD2 (5 bases). Germline CDR1 reads SGHTA; CDR2 reads FQGNSA. V lost 6 bases, J lost 3 bases, and 11 bases lay in between. CDR3 size: 14 residues. The CDR3 region is CASSPSRDTGELFF. The CDR3 DNA follows: TGTGCCAGCAGTCCGTCGCGGGACACCGGGGAGCTGTTTTTT.

This clone was observed a single time. The chain has TRBV30 and TRBJ1-2; D possibly corresponds to TRBD1 (6 bases). CDR3 size: 13 residues. The V gene's germline CDR1 is GTSNPN and CDR2 SVGIG (reference sequence). The V and J ends lost 7 bases and 5 bases respectively, with 17 bases between them. As DNA, the CDR3 is TGTGCCTCGACCGGCGACAGGCTTTATGGCTACACCTTC. It encodes CASTGDRLYGYTF.

Only a few counts were recorded for this clone. At one end, the junction sequence differs from germline, possibly due to a read error. This sequence joins TRBV25-1 and TRBJ1-1; D is undetermined. The CDR3 is 13 amino acids. Germline CDR1 MGHDK, CDR2 SYGVNS. In DNA, the CDR3 is TGTGCCAGCAGTGATTACAGTGATTCTGAATCTTTCTTT. Translated, it gives CASSDYSDSESFF.

The V gene is TRBV27, the J gene TRBJ2-6; TRBD2 matches 10 bases. In germline, CDR1 is MNHEY, CDR2 SMNVEV (reference sequence). CDR3 length equals 18 residues. The V gene end was trimmed by 3 bases and the J gene end by 1 base; junction bases not matched to a gene: 6. The CDR3 protein is CASSFYGTSVSGANVLTF. DNA for the CDR3: TGTGCCAGCAGTTTCTACGGGACTAGCGTATCTGGGGCCAACGTCCTGACTTTC.